The 31 T cell receptor beta chains given below trace back to one sample, sequenced in a study of blood T cell repertoires in COVID-19. Clones were sequenced by immunoSEQ multiplex PCR, and TCRdb holds only the in-frame ones, with some missing. The data show about 210,000 clones, roughly 90% seen once. Sequenced sample: peripheral blood. The source is a woman between 35 and 50 years old with acute or convalescent COVID-19.

The gene calls are TRBV30 and TRBJ1-1; 7 bases agree with TRBD1. The CDR3 loop spans 13 amino acids. V gave up 4 bases and J gave up 3 bases; unmatched junction bases: 5. The V gene's germline CDR1 is GTSNPN and CDR2 SVGIG (reference sequence). The CDR3 sequence is CAWNDRVDTEAFF. CDR3 DNA sequence: TGTGCCTGGAACGACAGGGTGGACACTGAAGCTTTCTTT.

The chain recombines TRBV24-1 with TRBJ2-1; D gene ambiguous. V lost 2 bases to trimming and J lost 8 bases, with 9 bases between them. Germline V gives CDR1 KGHDR, CDR2 SFDVKD. The CDR3 has 13 amino acids. The CDR3 sequence: CATSDSQTDEQFF. The CDR3, as DNA: TGTGCCACCAGTGATTCTCAAACGGATGAGCAGTTCTTC.

This chain joins TRBV12-3 or TRBV12-4 and TRBJ1-2; tentative D call: TRBD1 (5 bases). Trimming shortened V by 2 bases and J by 8 bases, and 9 bases separated the two germline ends. The CDR3 extends over 12 amino acids. CDR3 nucleotide sequence: TGTGCCAGCAGTTTACCGGGGGAGGGCTACACCTTC. Translation gives CASSLPGEGYTF.

The genes are TRBV5-4 and TRBJ2-1; 8 bases fit TRBD2. Trimming at V came to 2 bases and at J to 7 bases, leaving 8 bases not matched to a gene. Germline CDR1 and CDR2: SGHNT and YYREEE (reference sequence). The CDR3 has 15 amino acids. This CDR3 reads CASSFPGGRQNEQFF. CDR3 nucleotide sequence: TGTGCCAGCAGCTTCCCGGGGGGGCGTCAGAATGAGCAGTTCTTC. The full variable domain, its missing parts supplied by reference TRBV5-4 and TRBJ2-1, is ETGVTQSPTHLIKTRGQQVTLRCSSQSGHNTVSWYQQALGQGPQFIFQYYREEENGRGNFPPRFSGLQFPNYSSELNVNALELDDSALYLCASSFPGGRQNEQFFGPGTRLTVL.

This sequence joins TRBV30 and TRBJ1-2, with 7 bases fitting TRBD1. The V segment lost 1 base and the J segment 0 bases; nucleotides outside the gene matches: 2. Germline V gene data show CDR1 as GTSNPN and CDR2 as SVGIG (reference sequence). The CDR3 runs 14 residues. CDR3 coding DNA: TGTGCCTGGAGTGCGGGACAGCCTAACTATGGCTACACCTTC. Translating gives CAWSAGQPNYGYTF.

J is TRBJ1-5 and V is TRBV19; weak D call: TRBD1 (6 bases). V dropped 0 bases and J dropped 7 bases, with 10 bases sitting between them. CDR1 is LNHDA, CDR2 SQIVND, per germline (reference sequence). The CDR3 has 14 amino acids. Written as DNA, the CDR3 is TGTGCCAGTAGTATAGAGGGGGCTCGGCAGCCCCAGCATTTT. Translated, it gives CASSIEGARQPQHF. Together with reference TRBV19 and TRBJ1-5, the CDR3 gives the full variable domain: DGGITQSPKYLFRKEGQNVTLSCEQNLNHDAMYWYRQDPGQGLRLIYYSQIVNDFQKGDIAEGYSVSREKKESFPLTVTSAQKNPTAFYLCASSIEGARQPQHFGDGTRLSIL.

V usage is TRBV5-5 and J usage is TRBJ1-1, with D unclear. Trimming pared 1 base from V and 6 bases from J, leaving 22 bases between. The CDR3 is made up of 17 amino acids. Germline V CDR1 and CDR2: SGHKS, YYEKEE (reference sequence). CDR3 sequence: CASSLHWSAEYRPEAFF. CDR3 DNA: TGTGCCAGCAGCTTGCATTGGAGCGCGGAATACCGACCTGAAGCTTTCTTT.

CDR3 residues: CATSRDAGGNYGYTF. CDR3 nucleotides: TGTGCCACCAGCAGAGATGCAGGGGGAAACTATGGCTACACCTTC. The rearrangement joins TRBV15 to TRBJ1-2; 7 nucleotides match TRBD1. Germline V gives CDR1 LNHNV, CDR2 YYDKDF (reference sequence). There are 15 residues in the CDR3. J gave up 2 bases and V 0 bases, and 3 bases lay outside the gene matches.

The rearrangement joins TRBV29-1 to TRBJ1-1; possibly TRBD1 for D (6 bases). Germline V gene lookup returns CDR1 SQVTM and CDR2 ANQGSEA. The CDR3 loop spans 13 amino acids. V dropped 2 bases and J dropped 0 bases, with 7 bases sitting between them. As DNA, the CDR3 is TGCAGCGTTGAAAACAGGGTGAACACTGAAGCTTTCTTT. Amino acid sequence: CSVENRVNTEAFF.

The CDR3 bases are TGTGCCAGCAGCGTAGGAGGGTTTGAAAAACTGTTTTTT. This translates into CASSVGGFEKLFF. The rearrangement joins TRBV9 to TRBJ1-4, with D unresolved. The germline CDR1 and CDR2 sequences are SGDLS and YYNGEE. This CDR3 comprises 13 residues. Trimming cost V 0 bases and J 7 bases, with 7 bases left between them.

This sequence joins TRBV29-1 and TRBJ2-1; a weak D match, TRBD1 (5 bases). The V end was cut by 5 bases, the J end by 6 bases, with 14 bases between. CDR1 SQVTM and CDR2 ANQGSEA come from the germline V gene. The CDR3 sequence is 13 residues long. The CDR3 protein is CSVRTRALNEQFF. DNA of the CDR3: TGCAGCGTTAGAACCAGGGCCCTCAATGAGCAGTTCTTC.

The gene calls are TRBV18 and TRBJ1-5; D is undetermined. Trimming removed 6 bases at V and 5 bases at J, with 11 bases between. CDR1 KGHSH and CDR2 LQKENI come from the germline V gene. This CDR3 contains 13 residues. Here the CDR3 DNA reads TGTGCCAGCTCCAGCTCAGAGGATCAGCCCCAGCATTTT. Amino acids: CASSSSEDQPQHF.

The chain recombines TRBV19 with TRBJ2-1; 8 positions match TRBD1. The J segment lost 4 bases and the V segment lost 1 base, leaving 15 bases of the junction unmatched. Germline loops: CDR1 LNHDA, CDR2 SQIVND (reference sequence). There are 19 residues in the CDR3. The CDR3 DNA is TGTGCCAGTAGTATAGCCGACAGGGGTGGGTCGTACAGGTACAATGAGCAGTTCTTC. It encodes CASSIADRGGSYRYNEQFF.

The CDR3 spells CASSQDQRTGVDTEAFF. In DNA form, the CDR3 reads TGTGCCAGCAGCCAAGACCAACGGACAGGGGTGGACACTGAAGCTTTCTTT. The chain carries TRBV3-1 (or the pseudogene TRBV3-2) and TRBJ1-1; TRBD1 matches at 9 bases. The CDR3 contains 17 residues. V trimming: 0 bases; J trimming: 3 bases; junction bases outside the gene matches: 8. Germline-derived CDR1 and CDR2 are LGHDT and YNNKEL (reference sequence).

This chain links TRBV25-1 with TRBJ2-2; 10 bases are shared with TRBD2. Germline V lookup: CDR1 MGHDK, CDR2 SYGVNS. The CDR3 length is 16 residues. After removal of 3 bases from V and 4 bases from J, the junction contained 5 bases not matched to a gene. CDR3 amino acids: CASSDKRGGGTGELFF. DNA for the CDR3: TGTGCCAGCAGTGACAAGCGGGGGGGCGGCACCGGGGAGCTGTTTTTT.

The chain recombines TRBV9 with TRBJ2-2, with D possibly TRBD1 on 7 matching bases. CDR3 length: 15 residues. From germline, CDR1 is SGDLS and CDR2 YYNGEE. Trimming took off 0 bases at V and 5 bases at J, with 11 bases between the two ends. Here the CDR3 reads CASSVGSGGTGELFF. The CDR3 bases are TGTGCCAGCAGCGTAGGGTCAGGGGGGACCGGGGAGCTGTTTTTT.

The V and J genes are TRBV11-2 and TRBJ2-2; maybe TRBD1 (6 bases). The V and J ends lost 5 bases and 5 bases respectively, with 15 bases between them. The CDR3 loop spans 15 amino acids. Germline V CDR1 and CDR2: SGHAT, FQNNGV. The CDR3: CASSPKTGHTGELFF. The DNA for the CDR3 is TGTGCCAGCAGCCCAAAGACAGGCCATACCGGGGAGCTGTTTTTT.

The chain combines TRBV29-1 with TRBJ2-3; D is ambiguous. CDR1 is SQVTM, CDR2 ANQGSEA, per germline. The CDR3 is 13 residues long. Trimming removed 6 bases from V and 0 bases from J, with 10 bases in between. The CDR3 is CSVERYSTDTQYF. CDR3 bases: TGCAGCGTGGAGAGGTACAGCACAGATACGCAGTATTTT.

The chain carries TRBV7-9 and TRBJ1-5; 7 positions agree with TRBD1. CDR3 length: 17 residues. The J segment lost 7 bases and the V segment lost 4 bases, leaving 16 bases of the junction unmatched. Germline values: CDR1 SEHNR, CDR2 FQNEAQ (reference sequence). CDR3 sequence (DNA): TGTGCCAGCAGCTCGGCTCAGGGGGACCTCCCTCGCCAGCCCCAGCATTTT. Protein product: CASSSAQGDLPRQPQHF.

This sequence joins TRBV4-1 and TRBJ2-5; D unresolved. Trimming took off 1 base at V and 4 bases at J, with 7 bases between the two ends. The CDR3 runs 13 residues. CDR1 and CDR2 from the germline V gene are MGHRA and YSYEKL. In nucleotides, the CDR3 is TGCGCCAGCAGCCAAGCCCCTTTAGAGACCCAGTACTTC. Translated: CASSQAPLETQYF.

CDR3 nucleotide sequence: TGCAGCGTTAAACAGGGGAATAGCAATCAGCCCCAGCATTTT. This encodes CSVKQGNSNQPQHF. The gene calls are TRBV29-1 and TRBJ1-5; 7 nucleotides align to TRBD1. Germline V gene data show CDR1 as SQVTM and CDR2 as ANQGSEA. This CDR3 is 14 amino acids long. With V trimmed by 5 bases and J by 0 bases, 4 bases remained unmatched.

V is TRBV7-6 and J is TRBJ1-2, with TRBD1 identical over 7 bases. The CDR3 has 14 amino acids. The germline V gene encodes CDR1 SGHVS and CDR2 FNYEAQ. V lost 4 bases and J lost 7; bases outside the gene matches: 9. CDR3 in amino acids: CASSSFTGESGYTF. Written as DNA, the CDR3 is TGTGCCAGCAGCTCCTTTACAGGGGAAAGTGGCTACACCTTC.

The chain joins TRBV19 to TRBJ1-4; D might be TRBD1 (6 bases). The CDR3 sequence is 16 residues long. The germline CDR1 and CDR2 sequences are LNHDA and SQIVND (reference sequence). Trimming pared 6 bases from V and 8 bases from J, leaving 22 bases between. In DNA, the CDR3 is TGTGCCAGTAGCCCCTACAAGCGGGGGGCTGGAGAAAAACTGTTTTTT. It encodes CASSPYKRGAGEKLFF.

In this sample, this clone turned up a few times. The V gene is TRBV9, the J gene TRBJ1-3, with TRBD1 matching over 7 bases. Looked up from germline, CDR1 is SGDLS and CDR2 is YYNGEE. V was clipped by 0 bases and J by 3 bases; unmatched bases: 3. This CDR3 spans 15 amino acids. CDR3 amino acids: CASSVGGTDGNTIYF. The CDR3 bases are TGTGCCAGCAGCGTAGGCGGGACAGATGGAAACACCATATATTTT.

The gene calls are TRBV5-1 and TRBJ1-6; possibly TRBD1 for D (5 bases). The germline CDR1 and CDR2 sequences are SGHRS and YFSETQ. The CDR3 runs 17 residues. V was trimmed by 1 base and J by 7 bases, leaving 18 bases between them. The CDR3: CASSLQDRQTRNSPLHF. CDR3 in DNA: TGCGCCAGCAGCTTGCAGGATCGACAGACAAGAAATTCACCCCTCCACTTT.

The genes are TRBV9 and TRBJ1-5, with a weak D call TRBD1 (5 bases). This CDR3 contains 14 residues. Germline V gene lookup returns CDR1 SGDLS and CDR2 YYNGEE. Deletions cut 3 bases from V and 10 bases from J, with 17 bases between. The CDR3 reads CASSAKGVPSPQHF. CDR3 bases: TGTGCCAGCAGCGCGAAAGGGGTCCCCTCTCCCCAGCATTTT.

This chain links TRBV4-1 with TRBJ1-1; D is possibly TRBD1 (6 bases). The CDR3 is made up of 18 amino acids. Trimming left V 1 base short and J 1 base short, with 19 bases between. Germline V gene lookup returns CDR1 MGHRA and CDR2 YSYEKL. The CDR3 here is CASSQGWNLRTANTEAFF. The CDR3 bases are TGCGCCAGCAGCCAAGGGTGGAATTTGCGGACAGCGAACACTGAAGCTTTCTTT.

The chain joins TRBV12-3 or TRBV12-4 to TRBJ1-1, with D perhaps matching TRBD1 (6 bases). The CDR3 is made up of 13 amino acids. Trimming cost V 6 bases and J 0 bases, with 8 bases left between them. CDR3 nucleotides: TGTGCCAGCAGCACAGGGCTGAACACTGAAGCTTTCTTT. Its protein product is CASSTGLNTEAFF.

The rearrangement links TRBV7-2 to TRBJ2-5; 10 positions match TRBD2. The CDR3 length is 17 residues. With 1 base clipped from V and 4 bases from J, the junction kept 9 bases outside the gene matches. CDR1 is SGHTA and CDR2 is FQGNSA in the germline V gene. Here the CDR3 DNA reads TGTGCCAGCAGCTTAGGCGTAGCGGGGGGTCCTCGAGAGACCCAGTACTTC. This translates into CASSLGVAGGPRETQYF.

This chain connects TRBV11-2 to TRBJ2-6; D possibly corresponds to TRBD1 (6 bases). CDR1 and CDR2 (germline): SGHAT, FQNNGV. CDR3 size: 15 residues. Trimming stripped 6 bases from V and 4 bases from J, with 13 bases between. The CDR3 loop reads CASRRTGSGANVLTF. CDR3 DNA sequence: TGTGCCAGCAGACGTACAGGGTCCGGGGCCAACGTCCTGACTTTC.

The V and J genes are TRBV6-2 or TRBV6-3 and TRBJ2-1; 7 bases agree with TRBD2. The germline CDR1 and CDR2 sequences are MNHEY and SVGEGT. The CDR3 is made up of 16 amino acids. The J segment lost 6 bases and the V segment lost 0 bases, leaving 8 bases of the junction unmatched. CDR3: CASSYSRTRRTNEQFF. In DNA form, the CDR3 reads TGTGCCAGCAGTTACTCAAGGACTAGACGAACCAATGAGCAGTTCTTC.